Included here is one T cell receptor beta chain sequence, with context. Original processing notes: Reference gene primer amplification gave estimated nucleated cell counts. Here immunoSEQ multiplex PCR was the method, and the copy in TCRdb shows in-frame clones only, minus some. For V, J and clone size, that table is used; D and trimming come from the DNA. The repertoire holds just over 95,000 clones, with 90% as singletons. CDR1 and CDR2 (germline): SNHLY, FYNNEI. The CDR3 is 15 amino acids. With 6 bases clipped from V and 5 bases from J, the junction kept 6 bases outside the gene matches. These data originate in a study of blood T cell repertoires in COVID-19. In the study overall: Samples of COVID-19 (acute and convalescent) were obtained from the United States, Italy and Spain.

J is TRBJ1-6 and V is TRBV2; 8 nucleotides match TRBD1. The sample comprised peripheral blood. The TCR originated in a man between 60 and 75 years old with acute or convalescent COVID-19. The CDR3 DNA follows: TGTGCCAGCAGGGACAGGGCTTACAATAATTCACCCCTCCACTTT. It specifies CASRDRAYNNSPLHF.